This TCR beta chain was captured in a study of T cell repertoires in cytomegalovirus infection. Study summary: Well-studied HLA-B-restricted CMV epitopes were used in the study alongside recently identified HLA-C-restricted ones.

TCRdb re-called the reads with MiXCR, one entry per CDR3 protein. The table lists about 140,000 distinct CDR3 sequences, 32% of them singletons. Study outcomes and limitations: The response measured ex vivo was dominated by TCR beta clonotypes (HLA-C-restricted and CMV-specific).

CDR1 is DFQATT and CDR2 is SNEGSKA in the germline V gene (reference sequence). There are 11 residues in the CDR3. Remarks on this clonotype: The antigen is undetermined. At one end the junction does not follow the germline gene, possibly because of a read error.

Source: CD8+ T cells from cultured PBMCs, taken from culture after CMV antigen stimulation. This receptor was obtained from a human donor in good health (CMV status not recorded). Some clones in this sample may be carry-over from other donors' samples. The V gene is TRBV20-1, the J gene TRBJ2-3, with TRBD2 as a possible D gene (6 bases). Here the CDR3 DNA reads TGCAGTGCTGGGGGGACCCGCTATAAGCATTTT. This codes for CSAGGTRYKHF.